This TCR beta chain was recorded in a study of shared clonotypes between healthy human individuals. CDR3 length equals 13 residues. CDR1 is MNHEY and CDR2 is SVGAGI in the germline V gene. The V end was cut by 0 bases, the J end by 13 bases, with 10 bases between. The repertoire was sequenced with immunoSEQ multiplex PCR; TCRdb's copy has only in-frame clones and lacks some. The sample has approximately 1.9 million clones, just under 95% seen once. It was CD45RO-negative cells, positively selected for CCR7, that made up naive CD8 cells, with terminally differentiated effector memory CD45RA+ cells excluded.

The receptor comes from a man aged 18 to 30 in good health. Some clones in this sample may be carry-over from other donors' samples. This sequence joins TRBV6-5 and TRBJ1-6, with D unclear. The sample consisted of naive CD8+ T cells from PBMCs. CDR3 region: CASSYSISAPLHF. The CDR3 bases are TGTGCCAGCAGTTACTCGATATCGGCTCCCCTCCACTTT.